This TCR beta chain is drawn from a study of T cells after posttransplantation cyclophosphamide. General study points: TRB clonality was highly associated with recipient CMV seropositivity and reactivation. Later post-transplant blood repertoires were often dominated by donor CD8+ memory clones. Tissue-infiltrating T cells from skin or gut overlapped little with blood T cells.

This clone was recorded many times. No antigen is known for it. This table comes from immunoSEQ multiplex PCR, and its TCRdb copy is limited to in-frame clones, with some not included. The sample is made up of roughly 34,000 clones, none counted only once. This CDR3 is 15 amino acids long. CDR1 is SGHDT and CDR2 is YYEEEE in the germline V gene. Trimming took off 0 bases at V and 5 bases at J, with 11 bases between the two ends. Peripheral blood was collected from the related graft donor on the marrow donation day. V gene TRBV5-6 combines with J gene TRBJ2-2, with D uncertain. This receptor was obtained from a woman aged 30 to 39 in good health and a related stem cell transplant donor. Sequencing was carried out using PBMCs. CDR3 coding DNA: TGTGCCAGCAGCTTGGCCCAGGCCGGTACCGGGGAGCTGTTTTTT. This sequence encodes CASSLAQAGTGELFF.